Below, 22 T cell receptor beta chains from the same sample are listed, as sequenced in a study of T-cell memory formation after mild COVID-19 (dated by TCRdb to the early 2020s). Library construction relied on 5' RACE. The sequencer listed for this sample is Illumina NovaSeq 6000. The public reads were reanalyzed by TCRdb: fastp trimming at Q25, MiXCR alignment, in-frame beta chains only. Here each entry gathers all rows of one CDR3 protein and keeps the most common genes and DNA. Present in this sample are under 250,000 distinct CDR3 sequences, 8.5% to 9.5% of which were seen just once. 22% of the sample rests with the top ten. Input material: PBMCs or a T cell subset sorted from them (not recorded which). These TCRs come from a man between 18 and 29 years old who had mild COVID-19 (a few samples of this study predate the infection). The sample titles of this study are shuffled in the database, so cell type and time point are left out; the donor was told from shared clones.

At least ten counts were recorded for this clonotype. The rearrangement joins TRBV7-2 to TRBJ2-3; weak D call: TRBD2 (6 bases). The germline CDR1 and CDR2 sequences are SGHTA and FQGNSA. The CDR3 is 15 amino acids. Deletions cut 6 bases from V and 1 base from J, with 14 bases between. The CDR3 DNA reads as TGTGCCAGCAGTTTTAGCGGTTCTCGCACAGATACGCAGTATTTT. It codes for CASSFSGSRTDTQYF.

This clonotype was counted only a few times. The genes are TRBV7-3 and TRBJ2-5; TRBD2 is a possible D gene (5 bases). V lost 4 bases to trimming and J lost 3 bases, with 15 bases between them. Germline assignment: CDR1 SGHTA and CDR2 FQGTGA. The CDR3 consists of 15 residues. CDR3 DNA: TGTGCCAGCAGCTGGGCGGGTGCTAGAGAAGAGACCCAGTACTTC. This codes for CASSWAGAREETQYF.

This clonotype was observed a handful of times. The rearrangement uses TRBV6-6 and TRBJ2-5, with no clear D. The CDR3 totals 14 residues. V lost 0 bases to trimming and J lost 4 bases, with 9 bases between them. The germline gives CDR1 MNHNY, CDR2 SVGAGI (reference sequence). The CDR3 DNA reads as TGTGCCAGCAGTTACTCGAACGGCCTAGAGACCCAGTACTTC. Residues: CASSYSNGLETQYF.

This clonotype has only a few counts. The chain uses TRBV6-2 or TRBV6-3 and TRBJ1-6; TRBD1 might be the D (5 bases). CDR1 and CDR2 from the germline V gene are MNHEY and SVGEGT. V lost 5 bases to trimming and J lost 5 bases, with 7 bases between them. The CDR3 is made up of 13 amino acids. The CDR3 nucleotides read TGTGCCAGCAGTCGACAGCATAATTCACCCCTCCACTTT. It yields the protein CASSRQHNSPLHF.

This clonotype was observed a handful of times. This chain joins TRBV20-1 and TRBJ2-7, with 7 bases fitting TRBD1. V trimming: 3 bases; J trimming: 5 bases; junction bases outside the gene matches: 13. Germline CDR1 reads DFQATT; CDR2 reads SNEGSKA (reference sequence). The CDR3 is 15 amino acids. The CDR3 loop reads CSASDSRDSLNEQYF. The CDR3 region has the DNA TGCAGTGCTAGTGACTCCCGGGACAGTTTGAACGAGCAGTACTTC.

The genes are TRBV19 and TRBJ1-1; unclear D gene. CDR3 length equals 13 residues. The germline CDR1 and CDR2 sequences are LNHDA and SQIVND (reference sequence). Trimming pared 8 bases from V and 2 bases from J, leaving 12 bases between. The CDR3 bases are TGTGCCAGTGCTAGGCCAGCCAACACTGAAGCTTTCTTT. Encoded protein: CASARPANTEAFF.

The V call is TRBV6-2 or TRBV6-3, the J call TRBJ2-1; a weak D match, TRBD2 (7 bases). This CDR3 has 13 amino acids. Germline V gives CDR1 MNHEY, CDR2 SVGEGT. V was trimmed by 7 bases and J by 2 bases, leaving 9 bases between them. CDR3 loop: CASTGGTYNEQFF. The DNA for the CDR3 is TGTGCCAGCACGGGGGGCACCTACAATGAGCAGTTCTTC.

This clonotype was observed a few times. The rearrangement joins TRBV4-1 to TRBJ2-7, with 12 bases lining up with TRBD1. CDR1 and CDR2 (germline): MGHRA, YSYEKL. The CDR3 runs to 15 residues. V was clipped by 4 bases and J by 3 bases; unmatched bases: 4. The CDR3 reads CASSLGTGGFYEQYF. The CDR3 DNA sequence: TGCGCCAGCAGCCTCGGGACAGGGGGCTTCTACGAGCAGTACTTC.

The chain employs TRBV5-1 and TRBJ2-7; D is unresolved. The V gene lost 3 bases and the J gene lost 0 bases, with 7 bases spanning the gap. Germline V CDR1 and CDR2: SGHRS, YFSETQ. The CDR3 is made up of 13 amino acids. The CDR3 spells CASSSSPSYEQYF. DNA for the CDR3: TGCGCCAGCAGCTCCAGCCCCTCCTACGAGCAGTACTTC.

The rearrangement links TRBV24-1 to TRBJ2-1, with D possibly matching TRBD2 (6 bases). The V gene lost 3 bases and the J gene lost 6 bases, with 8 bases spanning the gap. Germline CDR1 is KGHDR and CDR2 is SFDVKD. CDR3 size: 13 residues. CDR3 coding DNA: TGTGCCACCAGTGATGCCGGGGGCAATGAGCAGTTCTTC. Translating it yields CATSDAGGNEQFF.

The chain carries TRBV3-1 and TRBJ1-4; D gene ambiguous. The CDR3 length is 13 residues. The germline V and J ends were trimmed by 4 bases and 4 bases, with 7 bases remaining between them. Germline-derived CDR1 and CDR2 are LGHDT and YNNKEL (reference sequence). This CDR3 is CASSLDLNEKLFF. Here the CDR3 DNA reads TGTGCCAGCAGCCTGGATCTTAATGAAAAACTGTTTTTT.

CDR3 bases: TGTGCCAGCAGCGAAGTAGCGGGGAGCTCCTACAATGAGCAGTTCTTC. The encoded protein is CASSEVAGSSYNEQFF. J is TRBJ2-1 and V is TRBV7-3, with 8 bases fitting TRBD2. V trimming: 5 bases; J trimming: 0 bases; junction bases outside the gene matches: 6. Germline V CDR1 and CDR2: SGHTA, FQGTGA. This CDR3 comprises 16 residues.

The CDR3 DNA reads TGCAGTGCTTACCCCCGGGACAGGGGGACAGATACGCAGTATTTT. Amino acids: CSAYPRDRGTDTQYF. The chain employs TRBV20-1 and TRBJ2-3, with TRBD1 matching 11 bases. V was pared by 5 bases and J by 3 bases, with 7 bases of the junction left unmatched. Germline loops: CDR1 DFQATT, CDR2 SNEGSKA (reference sequence). CDR3 length equals 15 residues.

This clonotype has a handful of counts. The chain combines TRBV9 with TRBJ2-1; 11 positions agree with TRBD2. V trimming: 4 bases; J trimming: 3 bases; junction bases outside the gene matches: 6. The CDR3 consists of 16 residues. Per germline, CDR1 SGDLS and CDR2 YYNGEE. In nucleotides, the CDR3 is TGTGCCAGCAGCCCGGCCGGGACTAGCGGCTACAATGAGCAGTTCTTC. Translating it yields CASSPAGTSGYNEQFF.

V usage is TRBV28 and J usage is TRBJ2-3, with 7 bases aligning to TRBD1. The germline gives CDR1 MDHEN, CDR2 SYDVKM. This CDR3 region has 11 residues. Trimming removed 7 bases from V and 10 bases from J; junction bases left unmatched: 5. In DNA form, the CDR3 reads TGTGCCAGCAAGGTGACAGGGCCGCAGTATTTT. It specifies CASKVTGPQYF.

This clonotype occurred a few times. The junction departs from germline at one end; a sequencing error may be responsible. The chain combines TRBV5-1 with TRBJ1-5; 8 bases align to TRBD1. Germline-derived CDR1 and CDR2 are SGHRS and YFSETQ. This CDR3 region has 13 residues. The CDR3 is CASSLDREQPQHF. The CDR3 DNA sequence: TGCGCCAGCAGTTTGGACAGGGAACAGCCCCAGCATTTT.

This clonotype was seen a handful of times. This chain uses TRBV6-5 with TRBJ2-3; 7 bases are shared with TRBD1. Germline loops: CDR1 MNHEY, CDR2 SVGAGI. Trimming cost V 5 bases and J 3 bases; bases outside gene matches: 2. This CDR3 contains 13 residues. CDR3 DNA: TGTGCCAGCAGTGCACAGGGGACAGATACGCAGTATTTT. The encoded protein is CASSAQGTDTQYF.

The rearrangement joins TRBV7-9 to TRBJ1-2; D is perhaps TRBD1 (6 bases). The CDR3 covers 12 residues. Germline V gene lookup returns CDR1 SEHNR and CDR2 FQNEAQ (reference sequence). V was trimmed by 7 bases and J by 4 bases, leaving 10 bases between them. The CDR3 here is CASTPTGYGYTF. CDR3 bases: TGTGCCAGCACCCCGACAGGCTATGGCTACACCTTC. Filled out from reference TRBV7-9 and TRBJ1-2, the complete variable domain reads DTGVSQNPRHKITKRGQNVTFRCDPISEHNRLYWYRQTLGQGPEFLTYFQNEAQLEKSRLLSDRFSAERPKGSFSTLEIQRTEQGDSAMYLCASTPTGYGYTFGSGTRLTVV.

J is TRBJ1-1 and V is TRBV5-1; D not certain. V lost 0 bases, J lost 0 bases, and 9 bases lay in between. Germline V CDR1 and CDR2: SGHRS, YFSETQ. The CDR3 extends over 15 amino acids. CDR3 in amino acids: CASSLGVLLNTEAFF. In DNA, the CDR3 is TGCGCCAGCAGCTTGGGGGTTCTCTTGAACACTGAAGCTTTCTTT.

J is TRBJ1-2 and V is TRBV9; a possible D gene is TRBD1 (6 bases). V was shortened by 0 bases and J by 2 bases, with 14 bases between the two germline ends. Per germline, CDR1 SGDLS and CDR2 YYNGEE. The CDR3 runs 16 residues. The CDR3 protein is CASSVAEGDGNYGYTF. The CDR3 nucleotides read TGTGCCAGCAGCGTAGCCGAGGGGGATGGGAACTATGGCTACACCTTC.

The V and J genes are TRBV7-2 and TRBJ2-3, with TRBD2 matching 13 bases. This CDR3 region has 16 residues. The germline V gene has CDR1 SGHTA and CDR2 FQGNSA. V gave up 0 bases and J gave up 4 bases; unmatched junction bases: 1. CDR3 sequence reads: CASSLAGTSGADTQYF. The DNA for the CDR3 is TGTGCCAGCAGCTTAGCGGGGACTAGCGGGGCAGATACGCAGTATTTT.

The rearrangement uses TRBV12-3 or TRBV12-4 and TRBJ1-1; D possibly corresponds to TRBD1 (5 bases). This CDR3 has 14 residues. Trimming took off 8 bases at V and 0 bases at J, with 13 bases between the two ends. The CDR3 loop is CASALGTLNTEAFF. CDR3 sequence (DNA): TGTGCCAGCGCTCTTGGGACTTTGAACACTGAAGCTTTCTTT.